This T cell receptor beta chain was documented in a study of T cells after yellow fever vaccination. The overall study: Low-cell-number fractions underwent preparation using SMART-Seq v4 Ultra Low Input.

In TCRdb, the 5' RACE reads were re-called with MiXCR into one record per CDR3 protein. The profile covers tens of thousands of distinct CDR3 sequences, with approximately 7% appearing a single time and approximately 37% taken by the ten largest. The study, taken as a whole, reports: Clones that expanded after primary vaccination mostly reappeared after the booster (around 96% CD4, 80% to 90% CD8). Sorted repertoires could include abundant contaminating clonotypes from bulk cells.

Germline-derived CDR1 and CDR2 are MNHNS and SASEGT. V was trimmed by 6 bases and J by 4 bases, leaving 15 bases between them. The CDR3 length is 15 residues. Comments on this clonotype: The antigen is not known.

Here the sequenced sample was CD8+ T cells sorted from PBMCs, taken on the day of the first yellow fever vaccination. The source of this sequence is a man between 18 and 35 years old who received the YFV17D yellow fever vaccine. The rearrangement uses TRBV6-1 and TRBJ1-4; no firm D call. CDR3 coding DNA: TGTGCCAGCAGCCCTACACCGCTTATTAATGAAAAACTGTTTTTT. This sequence encodes CASSPTPLINEKLFF.